This T cell receptor beta chain is from a study of blood T cell repertoires in COVID-19. Libraries were prepared by immunoSEQ multiplex PCR; TCRdb keeps only in-frame clonotypes and omits some of them. Of approximately 240,000 clones listed, about 89% are singletons. The V and J ends lost 9 bases and 6 bases, in that order; junction bases with no gene match: 3. Germline V gene lookup returns CDR1 LNHDA and CDR2 SQIVND (reference sequence). The CDR3 covers 11 residues. Cohorts were determined from participant-reported clinical history. The receptor comes from a woman aged 18-29 years who had recovered from COVID-19. This chain uses TRBV19 with TRBJ1-1; 8 bases map to TRBD1. The sample taken for sequencing was PBMCs or T cells enriched from blood (not recorded which). Here the CDR3 reads CASMGQAEAFF. In DNA form, the CDR3 reads TGTGCCAGCATGGGACAGGCTGAAGCTTTCTTT.